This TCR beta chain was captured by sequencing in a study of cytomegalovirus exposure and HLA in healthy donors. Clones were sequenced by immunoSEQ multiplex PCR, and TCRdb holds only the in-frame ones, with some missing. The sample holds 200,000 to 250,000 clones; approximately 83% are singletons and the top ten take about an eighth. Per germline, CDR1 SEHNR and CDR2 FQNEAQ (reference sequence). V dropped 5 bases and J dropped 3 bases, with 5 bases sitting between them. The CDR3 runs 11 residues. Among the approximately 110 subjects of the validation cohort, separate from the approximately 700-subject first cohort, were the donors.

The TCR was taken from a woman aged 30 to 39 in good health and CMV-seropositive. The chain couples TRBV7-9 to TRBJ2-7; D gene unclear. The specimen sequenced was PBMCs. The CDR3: CASSPDYEQYF. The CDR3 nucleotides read TGTGCCAGCAGCCCCGACTACGAGCAGTACTTC.